A single TCR beta chain is shown here with its context. The sample is drawn from a study of blood T cell repertoires in COVID-19. At the level of the study: Donors in the United States, Italy and Spain gave samples during acute or convalescent COVID-19. From T cells, B-cell-depleted T cells, or PBMCs came the material, which was cDNA or gDNA.

Losses at the gene ends were 8 bases for V and 4 bases for J; bases not matched to a gene: 13. The CDR3 contains 15 residues. Germline V gene sequence: CDR1 SNHLY, CDR2 FYNNEI. Only in-frame clones appear in the TCRdb table, and some are missing; sequencing was by immunoSEQ multiplex PCR. Of 470,000 or so clones listed, around 89% are singletons. The sequencing sample was made of peripheral blood. The clonotype comes from a woman aged 30 to 39 with acute or convalescent COVID-19. This rearrangement joins TRBV2 to TRBJ2-5, with 7 bases identical to TRBD2. CDR3 region: CASGGDGLERETQYF. The CDR3 DNA follows: TGTGCCAGCGGGGGGGACGGGCTGGAACGAGAGACCCAGTACTTC.